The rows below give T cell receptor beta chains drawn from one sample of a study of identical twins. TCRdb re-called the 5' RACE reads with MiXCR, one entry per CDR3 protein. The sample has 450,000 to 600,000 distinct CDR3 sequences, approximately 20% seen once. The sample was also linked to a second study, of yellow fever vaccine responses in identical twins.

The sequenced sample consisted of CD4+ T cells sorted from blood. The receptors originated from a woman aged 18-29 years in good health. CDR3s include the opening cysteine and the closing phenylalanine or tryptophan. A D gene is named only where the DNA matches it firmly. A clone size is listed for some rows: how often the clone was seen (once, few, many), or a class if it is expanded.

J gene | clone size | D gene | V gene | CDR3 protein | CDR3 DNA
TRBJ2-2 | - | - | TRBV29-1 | CSVETNQAGELFF | TGCAGCGTTGAAACCAACCAGGCCGGGGAGCTGTTTTTT
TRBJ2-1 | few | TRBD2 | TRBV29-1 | CSGRTSGRRYNEQFF | TGCAGCGGGCGTACTAGCGGGAGAAGGTACAATGAGCAGTTCTTC
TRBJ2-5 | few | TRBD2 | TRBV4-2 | CASSQGGLAGRGETQYF | TGTGCCAGCAGCCAAGGCGGACTAGCGGGGAGGGGAGAGACCCAGTACTTC
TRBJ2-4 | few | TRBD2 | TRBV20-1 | CSARDLTSGGSYGIQYF | TGCAGTGCTAGAGACCTGACTAGCGGAGGGTCCTATGGCATTCAGTACTTC
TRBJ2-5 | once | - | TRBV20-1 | CSARGIETQYF | TGCAGTGCTAGAGGGATAGAGACCCAGTACTTC
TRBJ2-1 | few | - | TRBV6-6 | CASQGNEQFF | TGTGCCAGTCAGGGCAATGAGCAGTTCTTC
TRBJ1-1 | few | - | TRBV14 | CASSPSTSEGIEAFF | TGTGCCAGCAGCCCTTCCACGTCCGAGGGAATTGAAGCTTTCTTT
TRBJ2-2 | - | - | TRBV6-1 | CASSTLATGELFF | TGTGCCAGCAGTACCCTCGCCACCGGGGAGCTGTTTTTT
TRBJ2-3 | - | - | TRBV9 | CASSFRWADTQYF | TGTGCCAGCAGTTTCCGTTGGGCAGATACGCAGTATTTT
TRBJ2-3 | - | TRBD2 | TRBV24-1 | CATSDPAGVGDTQYF | TGTGCCACCAGTGACCCGGCGGGAGTGGGAGATACGCAGTATTTT
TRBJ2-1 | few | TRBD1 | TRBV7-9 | CASSSTTGTGQFF | TGTGCCAGCAGCTCGACTACCGGGACAGGGCAGTTCTTC
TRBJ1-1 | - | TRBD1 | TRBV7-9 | CASSHGTGVNTEAFF | TGTGCCAGCAGCCACGGGACAGGGGTTAACACTGAAGCTTTCTTT
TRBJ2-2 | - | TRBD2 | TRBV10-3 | CAISGPRGGGNTGELFF | TGTGCCATCAGTGGCCCGAGGGGCGGGGGGAACACCGGGGAGCTGTTTTTT
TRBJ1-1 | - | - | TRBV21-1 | CASKRSGRGTEAFF | TGTGCCAGCAAAAGGTCAGGGAGAGGCACTGAAGCTTTCTTT
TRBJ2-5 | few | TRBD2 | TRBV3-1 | CASSQAPSGTRQETQYF | TGTGCCAGCAGCCAAGCCCCCTCCGGGACTAGGCAAGAGACCCAGTACTTC
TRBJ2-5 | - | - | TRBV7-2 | CASSYRGGLVKETQYF | TGTGCCAGCAGCTATAGGGGGGGACTCGTAAAAGAGACCCAGTACTTC
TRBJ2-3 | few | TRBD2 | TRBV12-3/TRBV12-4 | CASSDLLAGTFTDTQYF | TGTGCCAGCAGTGACCTACTAGCGGGGACCTTCACAGATACGCAGTATTTT
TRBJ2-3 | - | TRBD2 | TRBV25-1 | CASSESTSGARGTDTQYF | TGTGCCAGCAGTGAATCGACTAGCGGGGCCAGGGGCACAGATACGCAGTATTTT
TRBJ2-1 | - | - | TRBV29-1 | CSVEGGTRLDNEQFF | TGCAGCGTTGAGGGCGGGACCAGGCTTGACAATGAGCAGTTCTTC
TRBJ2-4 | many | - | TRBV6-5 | CASSYSGWDGAKNIQYF | TGTGCCAGCAGTTACTCGGGTTGGGACGGAGCCAAAAACATTCAGTACTTC
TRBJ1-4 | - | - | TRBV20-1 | CSVQGPEKLFF | TGCAGTGTGCAGGGGCCAGAAAAACTGTTTTTT
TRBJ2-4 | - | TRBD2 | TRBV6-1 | CASSKLAGGVDIQYF | TGTGCCAGCAGTAAACTAGCGGGAGGGGTGGACATTCAGTACTTC
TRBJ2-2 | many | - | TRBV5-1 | CASSFPNTGELFF | TGTGCCAGCAGTTTCCCGAACACCGGGGAGCTGTTTTTT
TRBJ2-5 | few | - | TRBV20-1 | CSASLETQYF | TGCAGTGCTAGTTTAGAGACCCAGTACTTC
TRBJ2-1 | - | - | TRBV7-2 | CASSRSGESSYNEQFF | TGTGCCAGCAGCCGTAGCGGAGAGAGCTCCTACAATGAGCAGTTCTTC
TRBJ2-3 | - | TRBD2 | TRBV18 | CASSPASSGRTDTQYF | TGTGCCAGCTCACCCGCATCAAGCGGGAGAACAGATACGCAGTATTTT
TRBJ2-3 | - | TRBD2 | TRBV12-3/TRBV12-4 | CASTQLAGKRTDTQYF | TGTGCCAGCACACAACTAGCGGGGAAACGCACAGATACGCAGTATTTT
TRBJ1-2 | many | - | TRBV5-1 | CASSLRRDYGYTF | TGCGCCAGCAGTTTAAGAAGAGACTATGGCTACACCTTC
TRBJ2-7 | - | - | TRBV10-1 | CASSEALATNSYEQYF | TGCGCCAGCAGTGAGGCCCTAGCGACGAATTCCTACGAGCAGTACTTC
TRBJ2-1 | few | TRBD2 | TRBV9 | CASSVRGGPGSYNEQFF | TGTGCCAGCAGCGTGCGGGGGGGTCCGGGCTCCTACAATGAGCAGTTCTTC